The T cell receptor beta chain under discussion was sequenced for a study of regulatory T cells in long-lasting Graves disease. Study-wide background: Persistent cases were those of Graves' disease that involved over 5 years of antithyroid drugs with positive TSH receptor antibodies.

Details on this clonotype: Its antigen remains unidentified. The junction departs from the called germline gene at one end, perhaps through a read error.

The time point here: persistent/refractory GD, antithyroid drugs over 5 years with positive TRAb. After RNA was extracted from PBMCs, the TCR library was made from it. Staff took roughly 9.6 milliliters of peripheral blood and put it into EDTA tubes. Findings and limits, study-wide: In persistent patients, shared public clonotypes (more than 2,500) outnumbered those in new patients (nearly 1,000).

According to the study, TCR beta libraries were built with iRepertoire HTBI primers and CDR3-region Arm-PCR. TCRdb reprocessed the multiplex PCR reads via MiXCR and lists one record per CDR3 protein. The data show about 460,000 distinct CDR3 sequences, approximately 23% seen once. This TCR derives from a female donor with Graves disease. Here the sequenced sample was peripheral blood mononuclear cells (PBMCs), taken when the disease was refractory, from a patient treated with antithyroid drugs.

The CDR3 DNA reads TGTGCCTGCAGCCTGGGACAGGGGGCGAATCAGCCCCAGCATTTT. Residues: CACSLGQGANQPQHF. This chain connects TRBV11-2 to TRBJ1-5; 12 nucleotides align to TRBD1. The germline V gene encodes CDR1 SGHAT and CDR2 FQNNGV. This CDR3 is 15 amino acids long.